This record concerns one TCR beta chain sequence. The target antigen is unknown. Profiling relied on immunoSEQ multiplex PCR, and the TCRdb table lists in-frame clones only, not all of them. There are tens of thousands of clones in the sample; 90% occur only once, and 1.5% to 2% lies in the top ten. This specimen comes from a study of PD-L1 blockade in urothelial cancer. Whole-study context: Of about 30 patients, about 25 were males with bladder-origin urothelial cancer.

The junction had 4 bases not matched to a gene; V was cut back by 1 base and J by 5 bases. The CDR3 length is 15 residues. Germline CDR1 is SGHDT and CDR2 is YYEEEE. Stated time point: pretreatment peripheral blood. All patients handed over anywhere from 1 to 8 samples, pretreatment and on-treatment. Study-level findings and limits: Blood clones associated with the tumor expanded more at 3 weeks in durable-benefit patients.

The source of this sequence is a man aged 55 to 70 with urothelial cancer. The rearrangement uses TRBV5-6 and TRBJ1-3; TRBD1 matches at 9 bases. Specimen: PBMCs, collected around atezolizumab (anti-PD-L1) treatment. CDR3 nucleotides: TGTGCCAGCAGCTTGAGGGACAGGGTCAGAAACACCATATATTTT. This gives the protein CASSLRDRVRNTIYF.